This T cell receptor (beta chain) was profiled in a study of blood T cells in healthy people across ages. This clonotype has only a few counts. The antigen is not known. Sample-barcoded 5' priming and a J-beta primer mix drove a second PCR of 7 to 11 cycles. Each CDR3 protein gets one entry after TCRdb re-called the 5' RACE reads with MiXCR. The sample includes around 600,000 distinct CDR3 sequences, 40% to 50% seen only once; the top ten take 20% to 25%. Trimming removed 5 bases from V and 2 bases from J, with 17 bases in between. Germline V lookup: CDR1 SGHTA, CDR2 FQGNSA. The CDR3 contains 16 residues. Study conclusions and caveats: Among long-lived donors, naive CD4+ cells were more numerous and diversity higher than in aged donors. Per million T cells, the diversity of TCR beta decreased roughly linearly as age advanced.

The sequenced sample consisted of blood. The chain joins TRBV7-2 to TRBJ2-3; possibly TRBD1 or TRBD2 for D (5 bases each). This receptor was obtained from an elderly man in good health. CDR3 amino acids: CASSVTLWDPTDTQYF. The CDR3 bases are TGTGCCAGCAGCGTCACTCTTTGGGACCCCACAGATACGCAGTATTTT. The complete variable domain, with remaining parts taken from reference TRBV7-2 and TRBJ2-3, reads GAGVSQSPSNKVTEKGKDVELRCDPISGHTALYWYRQSLGQGLEFLIYFQGNSAPDKSGLPSDRFSAERTGGSVSTLTIQRTQQEDSAVYLCASSVTLWDPTDTQYFGPGTRLTVL.